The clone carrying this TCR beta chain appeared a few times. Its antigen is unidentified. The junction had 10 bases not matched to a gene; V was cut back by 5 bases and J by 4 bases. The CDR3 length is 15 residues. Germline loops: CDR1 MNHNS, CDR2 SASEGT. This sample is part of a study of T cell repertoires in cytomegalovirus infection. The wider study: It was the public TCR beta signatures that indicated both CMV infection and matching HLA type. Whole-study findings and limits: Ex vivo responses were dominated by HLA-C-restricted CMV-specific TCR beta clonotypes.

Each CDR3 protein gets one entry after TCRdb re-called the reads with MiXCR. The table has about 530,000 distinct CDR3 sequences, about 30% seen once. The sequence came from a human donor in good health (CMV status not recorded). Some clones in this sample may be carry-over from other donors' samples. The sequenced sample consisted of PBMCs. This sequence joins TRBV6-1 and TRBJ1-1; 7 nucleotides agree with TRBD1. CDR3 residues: CASSIRQGRFTEAFF. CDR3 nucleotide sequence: TGTGCCAGCAGTATTCGACAGGGTAGGTTCACTGAAGCTTTCTTT.